Sequencing of this T cell receptor beta chain was carried out in a study of PD-1 blockade in classical Hodgkin lymphoma. With no exception, relapse followed autologous stem cell transplantation in all patients, and brentuximab vedotin exposure varied. Only a few counts were recorded for this clone. V was clipped by 7 bases and J by 8 bases, with 18 bases between them. In germline, CDR1 is SGHRS, CDR2 YFSETQ. The CDR3 has 13 residues. TCRdb's table, derived via immunoSEQ multiplex PCR, lists solely in-frame clones and lacks some. The table records under 5,500 clones, around three fifths of them present only once.

The sample in question was peripheral blood mononuclear cells (PBMCs), obtained at baseline. This TCR was sampled from a human donor with classical Hodgkin lymphoma. The chain combines TRBV5-1 with TRBJ1-2; D unresolved. This CDR3 is CASQASPVEGYTF. Here the CDR3 DNA reads TGCGCCAGCCAAGCCAGCCCTGTTGAGGGCTACACCTTC.